The 13 T cell receptor beta chains listed next were all sequenced from one sample in a study of shared clonotypes between healthy human individuals. The method was immunoSEQ multiplex PCR; TCRdb's version includes in-frame clones alone and lacks a portion of them. The sample has about 1.1 million clones; about 84% are singletons. The sequenced sample consisted of memory CD4+ T cells from PBMCs. This sample's subset: CD45RA-negative fraction. The origin of the receptors is a man aged 18 to 30 in good health. Some clones in this sample may be carry-over from other donors' samples.

The CDR3 sequence: CAISESTGEVEQYF. DNA for the CDR3: TGTGCCATCAGTGAGTCGACAGGGGAGGTCGAGCAGTACTTC. The chain combines TRBV10-3 with TRBJ2-7, with 8 bases lining up with TRBD1. Trimming cost V 0 bases and J 6 bases; bases outside gene matches: 4. Germline loops: CDR1 ENHRY, CDR2 SYGVKD. This CDR3 has 14 amino acids.

The chain combines TRBV28 with TRBJ2-7, with no clear D. V was pared by 2 bases and J by 5 bases, with 10 bases between. The CDR3 has 13 amino acids. The germline V gene has CDR1 MDHEN and CDR2 SYDVKM. CDR3 region: CASSLGGPHEQYF. Here the CDR3 DNA reads TGTGCCAGCAGTTTAGGTGGGCCCCACGAGCAGTACTTC.

With regard to this clone: A read error may explain this, as a much larger clone is one base away. Other DNA sequences within the sample encode an identical CDR3. The chain couples TRBV7-2 to TRBJ2-7; D perhaps matches TRBD2 (5 bases). The CDR3 totals 14 residues. The germline V gene has CDR1 SGHTA and CDR2 FQGNSA. CDR3 amino acids: CASTETGVAGEQYF. CDR3 nucleotides: TGTGCTAGCACCGAGACCGGGGTGGCGGGCGAGCAGTACTTC.

The rearrangement links TRBV28 to TRBJ1-2, with D possibly being TRBD1 (6 bases). CDR1 MDHEN and CDR2 SYDVKM come from the germline V gene. Between the trimmed V and J ends, which lost 2 bases and 2 bases, there was a span of 9 bases. This CDR3 comprises 14 residues. The CDR3 protein is CASSLVDRNYGYTF. The CDR3 region has the DNA TGTGCCAGCAGTTTAGTTGACAGGAACTATGGCTACACCTTC.

This clone was detected only a few times. The CDR3 protein is CSVLLQGRRQETQYF. DNA of the CDR3: TGCAGCGTTTTATTGCAAGGGAGGAGGCAAGAGACCCAGTACTTC. This rearrangement joins TRBV29-1 to TRBJ2-5; TRBD2 is a possible D gene (6 bases). CDR3 length equals 15 residues. V lost 5 bases and J lost 2, with 18 bases in between. Germline CDR1 SQVTM, CDR2 ANQGSEA. Using reference TRBV29-1 and TRBJ2-5 for the parts outside the CDR3, the full variable domain is SAVISQKPSRDICQRGTSLTIQCQVDSQVTMMFWYRQQPGQSLTLIATANQGSEATYESGFVIDKFPISRPNLTFSTLTVSNMSPEDSSIYLCSVLLQGRRQETQYFGPGTRLLVL.

The chain links TRBV5-1 to TRBJ2-3; TRBD1 is a possible D gene (6 bases). CDR1 is SGHRS and CDR2 is YFSETQ in the germline V gene. The CDR3 sequence is 14 residues long. Trimming shortened V by 4 bases and J by 5 bases, and 14 bases separated the two germline ends. DNA of the CDR3: TGCGCCAGCAGCACCCGACAGGCCCAAGATACGCAGTATTTT. It translates to CASSTRQAQDTQYF.

J is TRBJ1-1 and V is TRBV7-9, with D perhaps matching TRBD1 (6 bases). The CDR3 is 16 amino acids. V lost 4 bases to trimming and J lost 0 bases, with 15 bases between them. Germline CDR1 is SEHNR and CDR2 is FQNEAQ (reference sequence). The CDR3 loop is CASSSRPRTVNTEAFF. The DNA for the CDR3 is TGTGCCAGCAGCTCTCGACCCCGGACAGTGAACACTGAAGCTTTCTTT.

The sample holds many counts of this clone. The chain uses TRBV18 and TRBJ2-1, with 9 bases lining up with TRBD1. CDR3 length: 15 residues. After removal of 4 bases from V and 7 bases from J, the junction contained 8 bases not matched to a gene. Looked up from germline, CDR1 is KGHSH and CDR2 is LQKENI. CDR3 in amino acids: CASSRGTGPQNEQFF. The CDR3 coding sequence is TGTGCCAGCTCACGGGGGACAGGGCCACAGAATGAGCAGTTCTTC.

V usage is TRBV27 and J usage is TRBJ2-3; TRBD2 matches at 9 bases. Germline loops: CDR1 MNHEY, CDR2 SMNVEV (reference sequence). V was pared by 8 bases and J by 4 bases, with 19 bases of the junction left unmatched. This CDR3 spans 18 amino acids. The CDR3 spells CASRTLNWVAGAADTQYF. CDR3 coding DNA: TGTGCCAGCCGAACCCTAAATTGGGTAGCGGGAGCAGCAGATACGCAGTATTTT.

This sequence joins TRBV6-1 and TRBJ2-1; 10 bases fit TRBD1. The length of the CDR3 is 15 residues. J lost 6 bases, V lost 6 bases, and 8 bases had no gene match. From germline, CDR1 is MNHNS and CDR2 SASEGT. CDR3 bases: TGTGCCAGCAGGGCCGGGACAGGGGAGGTCAATGAGCAGTTCTTC. The encoded protein is CASRAGTGEVNEQFF.

The chain has TRBV9 and TRBJ2-7; D is perhaps TRBD1 (6 bases). The ends were cut back, 4 bases at V and 2 bases at J, with 10 bases in the middle. The CDR3 has 13 amino acids. The V gene's germline CDR1 is SGDLS and CDR2 YYNGEE. The CDR3 loop reads CASSRGLTYEQYF. In nucleotides, the CDR3 is TGTGCCAGCAGCAGGGGGTTAACCTACGAGCAGTACTTC.

This chain uses TRBV14 with TRBJ1-1; D might be TRBD1 (5 bases). The CDR3 is 15 amino acids. CDR1 and CDR2 (germline): SGHDN, FVKESK. V lost 0 bases and J 9 bases, leaving 17 bases between the germline ends. In DNA form, the CDR3 reads TGTGCCAGCAGCCAAGATCTGGGATGGGGCTCTAAAGCTTTCTTT. Amino acids: CASSQDLGWGSKAFF.

On this clone: This sample also contains other DNA sequences that code for the same CDR3. The rearrangement uses TRBV5-1 and TRBJ2-3; 10 positions agree with TRBD2. CDR1 is SGHRS and CDR2 is YFSETQ in the germline V gene. This CDR3 is 15 amino acids long. The trim removed 2 bases at V and 4 bases at J, leaving 4 bases unmatched. CDR3 nucleotide sequence: TGCGCCAGCAGCTTACCTAGCGGGAGCCCAGATACGCAGTATTTT. This gives the protein CASSLPSGSPDTQYF.